Below, 17 T cell receptor beta chains from the same sample are listed, as sequenced in a study of T cells in Graves' hyperthyroidism and ophthalmopathy. There were TCR beta CDR3 regions amplified from RNA transcripts. An initial round of RT-PCR targeting the TCR CDR3 relied on the HTBI primer set. Via MiXCR, TCRdb re-called the multiplex PCR reads, giving one row per CDR3 protein. The sample gives 500,000 or so distinct CDR3 sequences, 17% of which show up once; roughly a sixth is in the top ten. Sequencing was carried out using blood. All receptors come from a young woman with Graves' ophthalmopathy.

Worth noting for this clonotype: This may be a read error: a much more frequent sequence differs by one nucleotide. The chain links TRBV5-5 to TRBJ2-3, with 7 bases lining up with TRBD1. Germline V CDR1 and CDR2: SGHKS, YYEKEE (reference sequence). This CDR3 spans 16 amino acids. The chain's CDR3 is CASSATGVSFTDTRYF. The DNA of the CDR3 is TGTGCCAGCAGCGCCACAGGGGTTTCATTCACAGATACGCGGTATTTT.

This clonotype was picked up many times. This chain joins TRBV12-3 or TRBV12-4 and TRBJ2-1, with 9 bases matching TRBD2. The CDR3 is made up of 12 amino acids. After removal of 7 bases from V and 5 bases from J, the junction contained 0 bases not matched to a gene. The CDR3 reads CASTSGDNEQFF. The CDR3 coding sequence is TGTGCCAGCACTAGCGGGGACAATGAGCAGTTCTTC.

This clonotype has a handful of counts. The V call is TRBV19, the J call TRBJ1-2; a possible D gene is TRBD1 (6 bases). Deletions cut 8 bases from V and 5 bases from J, with 21 bases between. The CDR3 spans 15 residues. In germline, CDR1 is LNHDA, CDR2 SQIVND (reference sequence). CDR3 residues: CASLDSLNGFYGYTF. The CDR3 DNA is TGTGCCAGTTTGGACAGCCTAAACGGATTTTATGGCTACACCTTC.

This clonotype was counted many times. V is TRBV2 and J is TRBJ1-1; D unclear. This CDR3 is 12 amino acids long. Between the trimmed V and J ends, which lost 6 bases and 5 bases, there was a span of 10 bases. The germline V gene has CDR1 SNHLY and CDR2 FYNNEI. CDR3: CASSLFATEAFF. In DNA form, the CDR3 reads TGTGCCAGCAGCCTCTTTGCGACTGAAGCTTTCTTT.

This clonotype was detected ten times or more. The J gene is TRBJ2-7, the V gene TRBV28; 8 bases are a match to TRBD2. This CDR3 has 12 residues. After removal of 6 bases from V and 12 bases from J, the junction contained 10 bases not matched to a gene. Germline V gives CDR1 MDHEN, CDR2 SYDVKM. CDR3 in amino acids: CASSGRAGEVYF. CDR3 nucleotides: TGTGCCAGCAGCGGGAGGGCGGGAGAGGTGTACTTC.

The rearrangement links TRBV28 to TRBJ2-7; tentative D call: TRBD2 (7 bases). This CDR3 has 18 residues. Trimming stripped 5 bases from V and 0 bases from J, with 23 bases between. Germline CDR1 and CDR2: MDHEN and SYDVKM. The CDR3 here is CASSPRQARGPSSYEQYF. The CDR3 region has the DNA TGTGCCAGCAGTCCTAGACAGGCGCGGGGGCCGAGCTCCTACGAGCAGTACTTC.

This clonotype was recorded many times. J is TRBJ2-5 and V is TRBV6-1; a possible D gene is TRBD2 (5 bases). V was trimmed by 7 bases and J by 5 bases, leaving 8 bases between them. This CDR3 contains 11 residues. CDR1 is MNHNS and CDR2 is SASEGT in the germline V gene. The CDR3 region has the DNA TGTGCCAGCACCAGCGGCGAGACCCAGTACTTC. Amino acid sequence: CASTSGETQYF.

The rearrangement links TRBV27 to TRBJ1-2; D not resolved. The CDR3 is 11 amino acids. V was clipped by 8 bases and J by 0 bases, with 4 bases between them. Per the germline V gene, CDR1 is MNHEY and CDR2 is SMNVEV (reference sequence). The CDR3 DNA follows: TGTGCCAGCCTGTCTAACTATGGCTACACCTTC. It specifies CASLSNYGYTF.

This clonotype has only a few counts. This chain connects TRBV7-2 to TRBJ1-3; no reliable D call. Per germline, CDR1 SGHTA and CDR2 FQGNSA. CDR3 length: 13 residues. V was pared by 7 bases and J by 0 bases, with 7 bases between. CDR3 nucleotide sequence: TGTGCCAGCACTTCGGTCTCTGGAAACACCATATATTTT. Amino acids: CASTSVSGNTIYF.

This chain links TRBV30 with TRBJ2-5; the D is unclear. V shed 5 bases and J shed 0 bases, with 7 bases lying between them. This CDR3 has 12 residues. CDR1 is GTSNPN and CDR2 is SVGIG in the germline V gene (reference sequence). The CDR3 protein is CAWGEDQETQYF. The CDR3 bases are TGTGCCTGGGGTGAGGACCAAGAGACCCAGTACTTC.

In this sample, this clonotype turned up a few times. The chain employs TRBV4-2 and TRBJ2-3; D is uncertain. Per the germline V gene, CDR1 is LGHNA and CDR2 is YNFKEQ. Trimming took off 3 bases at V and 1 base at J, with 17 bases between the two ends. The CDR3 contains 17 residues. The CDR3: CASSHVSRPYGTDTQYF. The DNA for the CDR3 is TGTGCCAGCAGCCACGTTTCAAGACCCTACGGCACAGATACGCAGTATTTT.

This clonotype was picked up a small number of times. The chain recombines TRBV3-1 with TRBJ2-1; TRBD2 is a possible D gene (7 bases). This CDR3 is 17 amino acids long. CDR1 is LGHDT, CDR2 YNNKEL, per germline (reference sequence). Trimming took off 4 bases at V and 1 base at J, with 17 bases between the two ends. The CDR3 DNA sequence: TGTGCCAGCAGCCGCAATGGGGGGGGCCTTTCCTACAATGAGCAGTTCTTC. Translating gives CASSRNGGGLSYNEQFF.

A word on this clonotype: Germline is not matched at one junction end, which may reflect a read error. The chain carries TRBV19 and TRBJ1-1; D not certain. CDR1 is LNHDA and CDR2 is SQIVND in the germline V gene (reference sequence). This CDR3 has 16 amino acids. CDR3 residues: CASSIILLELNTEVFF. CDR3 nucleotide sequence: TGTGCCAGTAGTATAATCCTCCTCGAGCTGAACACTGAAGTTTTCTTT.

This chain uses TRBV14 with TRBJ2-4, with 9 positions matching TRBD1. Germline loops: CDR1 SGHDN, CDR2 FVKESK. The CDR3 consists of 14 residues. V shed 4 bases and J 13 bases; nucleotides not matched to a gene: 11. The CDR3 reads CASSPGTGLTAQYF. The DNA of the CDR3 is TGTGCCAGCAGCCCCGGGACAGGGCTAACAGCGCAGTACTTC.

The chain uses TRBV7-9 and TRBJ2-3, with D tentatively TRBD1 or TRBD2 (5 bases each). The germline V gene has CDR1 SEHNR and CDR2 FQNEAQ (reference sequence). Trimming left V 6 bases short and J 4 bases short, with 20 bases between. The CDR3 extends over 16 amino acids. DNA of the CDR3: TGTGCCAGCAGGGACCGCCGGGACCCCAGGCCAGATACGCAGTATTTT. This translates into CASRDRRDPRPDTQYF. The variable domain in full, with the rest retrieved from reference TRBV7-9 and TRBJ2-3, is DTGVSQNPRHKITKRGQNVTFRCDPISEHNRLYWYRQTLGQGPEFLTYFQNEAQLEKSRLLSDRFSAERPKGSFSTLEIQRTEQGDSAMYLCASRDRRDPRPDTQYFGPGTRLTVL.

There are many counts of this clonotype. The V call is TRBV28, the J call TRBJ2-7, with 7 bases that match TRBD2. Germline V lookup: CDR1 MDHEN, CDR2 SYDVKM. The CDR3 is 16 residues long. The trim removed 7 bases at V and 0 bases at J, leaving 12 bases unmatched. CDR3 nucleotides: TGTGCCAGCAATCCCCGATCGGGGGAGGGCTCCTACGAGCAGTACTTC. Amino acid sequence: CASNPRSGEGSYEQYF.

This clonotype was seen a handful of times. The rearrangement joins TRBV5-1 to TRBJ1-1; a weak D match, TRBD1 (5 bases). CDR3 size: 15 residues. The germline CDR1 and CDR2 sequences are SGHRS and YFSETQ. V was pared by 1 base and J by 0 bases, with 10 bases between. CDR3: CASSLRARVNTEAFF. The CDR3, as DNA: TGCGCCAGCAGCTTGAGGGCCAGGGTGAACACTGAAGCTTTCTTT.